Below are 16 T cell receptor beta chains sequenced from a single sample in a study. MiXCR, run by TCRdb on the 5' RACE reads, gives a single entry per CDR3 protein. There are fewer than 60,000 distinct CDR3 sequences in the sample; roughly 28% occur only once, and 2% to 2.5% lies in the top ten. Source material: naive CD4+ T cells sorted from blood. The sample's subset: naive CD4+ T cells, CD4+CD45RA+CD25-. The source is a female donor with breast cancer.

As to this clonotype: A read error may account for a junction end that differs from germline. The rearrangement links TRBV12-3 or TRBV12-4 to TRBJ1-1, with D tentatively TRBD1 (5 bases). CDR3 length: 13 residues. CDR3 protein: CVSSREKNTEAFF. The CDR3 DNA sequence: TGTGTCAGCAGCAGGGAAAAGAACACTGAAGCTTTCTTT.

The V call is TRBV5-1, the J call TRBJ2-7, with TRBD2 identical over 10 bases. The CDR3 loop spans 16 amino acids. V lost 0 bases and J lost 4; bases outside the gene matches: 7. The germline V gene has CDR1 SGHRS and CDR2 YFSETQ. The CDR3 DNA reads as TGCGCCAGCAGCTTGGGGGCACTAGCGGGGATTTACGAGCAGTACTTC. Its protein product is CASSLGALAGIYEQYF.

The table lists this clonotype with many counts. The chain uses TRBV7-3 and TRBJ2-1, with 7 bases aligning to TRBD2. The CDR3 is 17 amino acids. The trim removed 5 bases at V and 0 bases at J, leaving 10 bases unmatched. CDR1 is SGHTA and CDR2 is FQGTGA in the germline V gene. CDR3 nucleotide sequence: TGTGCCAGCAGCCCCCAGGGAGGGAGGCTCTCCTACAATGAGCAGTTCTTC. This translates into CASSPQGGRLSYNEQFF.

The gene calls are TRBV7-2 and TRBJ2-3; D gene ambiguous. Germline lookup yields CDR1 SGHTA and CDR2 FQGNSA. This CDR3 is 14 amino acids long. Trimming took off 4 bases at V and 0 bases at J, with 8 bases between the two ends. The CDR3 DNA reads TGTGCCAGCAGCTCGCCAGTTAGCACAGATACGCAGTATTTT. Protein: CASSSPVSTDTQYF.

This clonotype was seen many times. This chain links TRBV4-2 with TRBJ2-1; a possible D gene is TRBD1 (6 bases). Germline-derived CDR1 and CDR2 are LGHNA and YNFKEQ. The CDR3 has 17 amino acids. The V and J ends lost 1 base and 9 bases respectively, with 22 bases between them. CDR3 sequence reads: CASSQATTQGPRGEQFF. CDR3 nucleotides: TGTGCCAGCAGCCAAGCAACGACACAGGGTCCGAGGGGTGAGCAGTTCTTC.

This rearrangement joins TRBV3-1 to TRBJ1-1; no clear D gene. The CDR3 consists of 12 residues. With 1 base removed from V and 0 bases from J, the gap between germline ends came to 0 bases. The germline V gene has CDR1 LGHDT and CDR2 YNNKEL (reference sequence). The CDR3 loop is CASSQVNTEAFF. The CDR3 DNA sequence: TGTGCCAGCAGCCAAGTGAACACTGAAGCTTTCTTT.

In regard to this clonotype: Given a much more abundant clone one base away, this may be a read error. The V and J genes are TRBV20-1 and TRBJ2-7; D may match TRBD1 or TRBD2 (5 bases each). The CDR3 runs 14 residues. In germline, CDR1 is DFQATT, CDR2 SNEGSKA (reference sequence). CDR3 sequence: CGARSRDRVYEQYF. The CDR3 nucleotides are TGCGGTGCTAGATCCCGGGACCGGGTATATGAGCAGTACTTC.

The chain carries TRBV9 and TRBJ1-2; TRBD1 matches 7 bases. The CDR3 extends over 14 amino acids. Germline assignment: CDR1 SGDLS and CDR2 YYNGEE. The J segment lost 4 bases and the V segment lost 9 bases, leaving 12 bases of the junction unmatched. CDR3 in amino acids: CATSPGTALYGYTF. CDR3 nucleotide sequence: TGTGCCACCTCCCCCGGGACAGCCCTCTATGGCTACACCTTC.

The chain links TRBV4-3 to TRBJ2-7; D not certain. The CDR3 is made up of 15 amino acids. V was trimmed by 0 bases and J by 2 bases, leaving 11 bases between them. Per germline, CDR1 LGHNA and CDR2 YSLEER. The CDR3 nucleotides are TGCGCCAGCAGCCAAGAAGGTGGGTTCGCCTACGAGCAGTACTTC. It yields the protein CASSQEGGFAYEQYF.

This clonotype has more than one count but fewer than ten. The genes are TRBV11-2 and TRBJ2-1, with D perhaps matching TRBD2 (5 bases). The V end was cut by 1 base, the J end by 7 bases, with 14 bases between. Per the germline V gene, CDR1 is SGHAT and CDR2 is FQNNGV. The CDR3 is made up of 15 amino acids. CDR3 nucleotide sequence: TGTGCCAGCAGCTTAGGTCTGCAATCGGGGAATGAGCAGTTCTTC. Residues: CASSLGLQSGNEQFF.

Concerning this clonotype: Relative to the germline gene, one junction end is altered; a read error may explain this. The chain couples TRBV7-2 to TRBJ1-1, with D hard to call. Germline-derived CDR1 and CDR2 are SGHTA and FQGNSA. CDR3 length equals 14 residues. CDR3 nucleotides: TGTGGCAGCAGCTTAGCACAGTCGAACACTGAAGCTTTCTTT. Protein sequence: CGSSLAQSNTEAFF.

The rearrangement joins TRBV25-1 to TRBJ2-2, with 8 bases aligning to TRBD1. The CDR3 runs to 16 residues. V shed 1 base and J 6 bases; nucleotides not matched to a gene: 7. Germline-derived CDR1 and CDR2 are MGHDK and SYGVNS. The CDR3 spells CASSESPDRGSGELFF. CDR3 in DNA: TGTGCCAGCAGTGAATCCCCCGACAGGGGTTCCGGGGAGCTGTTTTTT.

This clonotype was counted at least ten times. The gene calls are TRBV7-6 and TRBJ2-2; no firm D call. The V end was cut by 3 bases, the J end by 7 bases, with 6 bases between. There are 12 residues in the CDR3. Germline V CDR1 and CDR2: SGHVS, FNYEAQ. CDR3 amino acids: CASSLRIGELFF. CDR3 bases: TGTGCCAGCAGCTTGAGGATCGGGGAGCTGTTTTTT.

This clonotype was seen a few times. V gene TRBV7-9 combines with J gene TRBJ2-7; D remains ambiguous. The V end lost 6 bases, the J end lost 4 bases, and 19 bases lay between the germline ends. Germline CDR1 and CDR2: SEHNR and FQNEAQ (reference sequence). This CDR3 region has 15 residues. This chain's CDR3 is CASSLNGPLGYEQYF. DNA of the CDR3: TGTGCCAGCAGTCTGAACGGGCCCCTCGGGTACGAGCAGTACTTC.

J is TRBJ1-2 and V is TRBV3-1; D unresolved. The ends were cut back, 4 bases at V and 1 base at J, with 10 bases in the middle. Germline loops: CDR1 LGHDT, CDR2 YNNKEL (reference sequence). The CDR3 is made up of 14 amino acids. The CDR3 nucleotides are TGTGCCAGCAGCCCTCGATGGGATAACTATGGCTACACCTTC. It yields the protein CASSPRWDNYGYTF.

This clonotype was counted many times. V is TRBV4-3 and J is TRBJ2-7, with TRBD1 as a possible D gene (5 bases). The CDR3 consists of 15 residues. Germline lookup yields CDR1 LGHNA and CDR2 YSLEER. Trimming pared 0 bases from V and 3 bases from J, leaving 12 bases between. In nucleotides, the CDR3 is TGCGCCAGCAGCCAAGATTCTACAGGTTTCTACGAGCAGTACTTC. Translation gives CASSQDSTGFYEQYF.